Listed below are T cell receptor beta chains from one sample, sequenced in a study of cytomegalovirus exposure and HLA in healthy donors. Sequencing was performed with immunoSEQ multiplex PCR; in TCRdb, only in-frame clones are kept and a portion is missing. The sample has some 170,000 clones; approximately 70% are singletons. Sequenced material: PBMCs. Receptors were obtained from a human donor in good health. Each CDR3 is given with its conserved first and last residue. A D gene is named only where the DNA matches it firmly. Clone size is given for some rows only: seen once, a few or many times, or a class if the clone is expanded.

V	D	size	J	CDR3	DNA
TRBV6-6	.	.	TRBJ1-1	CASSYKGGMNTEAFF	TGTGCCAGCAGTTACAAAGGAGGTATGAACACTGAAGCTTTCTTT
TRBV7-9	TRBD1	.	TRBJ1-2	CASSPGGLYGYTF	TGTGCCAGCAGTCCAGGGGGCCTCTATGGCTACACCTTC
TRBV2	TRBD1	.	TRBJ1-6	CASSLGQGAKNSPLHF	TGTGCCAGCAGTTTGGGACAGGGGGCGAAGAATTCACCCCTCCACTTT
TRBV27	TRBD1	.	TRBJ2-7	CASRAGGAYEQYF	TGTGCCAGCAGAGCAGGGGGCGCCTACGAGCAGTACTTC
TRBV2	.	.	TRBJ1-5	CASMQGIGNQPQHF	TGTGCCAGCATGCAGGGGATAGGAAATCAGCCCCAGCATTTT
TRBV5-8	.	few	TRBJ2-7	CASSLQVFEQYF	TGTGCCAGCAGCCTGCAGGTGTTCGAGCAGTACTTC
TRBV9	TRBD1	.	TRBJ2-4	CASSPGQGPNIQYF	TGTGCCAGCAGCCCAGGACAGGGCCCAAACATTCAGTACTTC
TRBV5-1	TRBD2	.	TRBJ2-3	CASSPSGGPSTDTQYF	TGCGCCAGCAGCCCTAGCGGGGGGCCTAGCACAGATACGCAGTATTTT
TRBV4-1	.	few	TRBJ1-1	CASSRNSLNTEAFF	TGCGCCAGCAGCCGGAACAGCTTGAACACTGAAGCTTTCTTT
TRBV10-3	.	few	TRBJ2-2	CAISGDSGELFF	TGTGCCATCAGTGGGGACTCCGGGGAGCTGTTTTTT
TRBV5-1	TRBD2	.	TRBJ2-7	CASRWTSGGYEQYF	TGCGCCAGCAGATGGACTAGCGGGGGTTACGAGCAGTACTTC
TRBV2	TRBD2	.	TRBJ2-1	CASRGLDSYNEQFF	TGTGCCAGCAGAGGACTAGACTCCTACAATGAGCAGTTCTTC
TRBV16	.	.	TRBJ1-1	CASSPAQDTEAFF	TGTGCCAGCAGCCCCGCCCAGGACACTGAAGCTTTCTTT
TRBV4-1	TRBD2	once	TRBJ2-2	CASSQDPRGGYTGELFF	TGCGCCAGCAGCCAAGATCCGCGGGGGGGGTACACCGGGGAGCTGTTTTTT
TRBV6-5	.	.	TRBJ1-5	CASRPQGNSNQPQHF	TGTGCCAGCAGGCCCCAGGGTAATAGCAATCAGCCCCAGCATTTT
TRBV7-3	TRBD2	once	TRBJ2-1	CASSLGTSGGGSYNEQFF	TGTGCCAGCAGCCTCGGGACTAGCGGGGGGGGCTCCTACAATGAGCAGTTCTTC
TRBV5-6	.	.	TRBJ1-4	CASSLDGPTPNEKLFF	TGTGCCAGCAGCTTGGATGGGCCCACCCCTAATGAAAAACTGTTTTTT
TRBV6-5	TRBD1	.	TRBJ1-1	CASSYTRGATEAFF	TGTGCCAGCAGTTACACCAGGGGGGCCACTGAAGCTTTCTTT
TRBV7-3	.	.	TRBJ1-1	CASSGGGGRTEAFF	TGTGCCAGCAGCGGGGGAGGGGGGCGCACTGAAGCTTTCTTT
TRBV2	TRBD1	.	TRBJ1-4	CASKWRGQDPNEKLFF	TGTGCCAGCAAGTGGAGGGGACAGGACCCTAATGAAAAACTGTTTTTT
TRBV4-1	TRBD1	.	TRBJ2-1	CASSQNYRGQNEQFF	TGCGCCAGCAGCCAAAACTACAGGGGTCAAAATGAGCAGTTCTTC
TRBV10-3	.	.	TRBJ2-7	CAARGTDSYEQYF	TGTGCCGCCCGGGGAACGGACTCCTACGAGCAGTACTTC
TRBV2	TRBD1	.	TRBJ1-1	CASSKGTGLLNTEAFF	TGTGCCAGCAGCAAAGGGACAGGGCTCTTGAACACTGAAGCTTTCTTT
TRBV7-3	TRBD1	.	TRBJ1-6	CASSLSGQGSPLHF	TGTGCCAGCAGCTTATCGGGACAGGGATCACCCCTCCACTTT
TRBV4-2	.	.	TRBJ2-3	CASSQEWRADTQYF	TGTGCCAGCAGCCAAGAATGGCGGGCAGATACGCAGTATTTT
TRBV27	TRBD2	.	TRBJ2-4	CASSGRGENIQYF	TGTGCCAGCTCGGGGCGGGGGGAAAACATTCAGTACTTC
TRBV10-3	TRBD1	.	TRBJ1-5	CAISVGTGGGNQPQHF	TGTGCCATCAGTGTCGGGACAGGGGGTGGCAATCAGCCCCAGCATTTT
TRBV1	.	.	TRBJ1-4	CPKVRGLQGTNEKLFF	TGCCCAAAGGTCAGGGGGCTACAGGGGACTAATGAAAAACTGTTTTTT
TRBV5-1	TRBD1	.	TRBJ1-1	CASSWGTGREAFF	TGCGCCAGCAGCTGGGGGACAGGGCGTGAAGCTTTCTTT
TRBV5-4	TRBD2	.	TRBJ2-7	CASSRGAGGPEQYF	TGTGCCAGCAGCCGGGGGGCGGGGGGGCCCGAGCAGTACTTC
TRBV27	.	.	TRBJ2-2	CASSYQGSTGELFF	TGTGCCAGCAGTTATCAGGGGAGCACCGGGGAGCTGTTTTTT